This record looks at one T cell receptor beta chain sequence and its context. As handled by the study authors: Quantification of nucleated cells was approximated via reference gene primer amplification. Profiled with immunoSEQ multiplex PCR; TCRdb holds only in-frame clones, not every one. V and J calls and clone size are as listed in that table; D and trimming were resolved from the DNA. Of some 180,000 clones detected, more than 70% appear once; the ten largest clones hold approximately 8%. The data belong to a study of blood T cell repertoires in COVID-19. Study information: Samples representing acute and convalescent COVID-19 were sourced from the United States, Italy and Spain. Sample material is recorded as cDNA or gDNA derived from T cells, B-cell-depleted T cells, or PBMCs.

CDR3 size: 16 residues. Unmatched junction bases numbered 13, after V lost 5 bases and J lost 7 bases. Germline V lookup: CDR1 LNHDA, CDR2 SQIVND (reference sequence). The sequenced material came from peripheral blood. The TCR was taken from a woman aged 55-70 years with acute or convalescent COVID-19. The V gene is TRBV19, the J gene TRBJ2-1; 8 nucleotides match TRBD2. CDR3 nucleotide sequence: TGTGCCAGTAGTCCCCCCCCCGGGAGGGCGGGGAATGAGCAGTTCTTC. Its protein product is CASSPPPGRAGNEQFF.